A selection of T cell receptor beta chains follows, all from one sample in a study. TCRdb itself ran the RT-PCR reads through MiXCR, one entry per CDR3 protein. The sample yields about 680,000 distinct CDR3 sequences, more than 13% seen once. Sample: memory CD4+ T cells from blood. All receptors come from a female donor in good health, serving as a healthy control. Each CDR3 is given with its conserved first and last residue. Fields, in order: CDR3 protein, CDR3 DNA, J gene, clone size, V gene, D gene. A D gene is named only where the DNA matches it firmly. For some rows the clone size is stated as once, few or many, or as a class when expanded; others skip it.

CDR3: CASSPETGRAFF
DNA: TGTGCCAGCAGCCCGGAGACAGGGCGGGCTTTCTTT
J: TRBJ1-1
size: -
V: TRBV7-9
D: TRBD1

CDR3: CASSLVASFTGELFF
DNA: TGTGCCAGCAGCTTAGTAGCGAGCTTCACCGGGGAGCTGTTTTTT
J: TRBJ2-2
size: few
V: TRBV11-2
D: -

CDR3: CSASLSKAVAGVQFF
DNA: TGCAGTGCTAGTCTATCAAAGGCGGTAGCGGGAGTGCAGTTCTTC
J: TRBJ2-1
size: -
V: TRBV20-1
D: TRBD2

CDR3: CASSRLSGAGNTIYF
DNA: TGTGCCAGCAGTCGCTTGAGTGGGGCTGGAAACACCATATATTTT
J: TRBJ1-3
size: -
V: TRBV6-5
D: -

CDR3: CASSLGWTPGQGTSGYGYTF
DNA: TGCGCCAGCAGCTTGGGCTGGACACCGGGACAGGGGACCTCCGGATATGGCTACACCTTC
J: TRBJ1-2
size: few
V: TRBV5-1
D: TRBD1

CDR3: CAWSVRRHSGNTIYF
DNA: TGTGCCTGGAGTGTAAGACGGCACTCTGGAAACACCATATATTTT
J: TRBJ1-3
size: few
V: TRBV30
D: -

CDR3: CASSLEIGVWNEQFF
DNA: TGCGCCAGCAGCTTGGAAATTGGGGTCTGGAATGAGCAGTTCTTC
J: TRBJ2-1
size: -
V: TRBV5-1
D: -

CDR3: CSASGGPDEKLFF
DNA: TGCAGTGCTAGCGGGGGACCCGATGAAAAACTGTTTTTT
J: TRBJ1-4
size: few
V: TRBV20-1
D: -

CDR3: CSALPSGGTEAFF
DNA: TGCAGTGCCTTACCCTCGGGGGGGACTGAAGCTTTCTTT
J: TRBJ1-1
size: many
V: TRBV20-1
D: -

CDR3: CASSRDEGGVTEKLFF
DNA: TGTGCCAGCAGCAGAGACGAGGGGGGAGTTACTGAAAAACTGTTTTTT
J: TRBJ1-4
size: few
V: TRBV7-9
D: -

CDR3: CASRQAGGPPDTQYF
DNA: TGTGCCAGCAGACAAGCGGGAGGGCCCCCAGATACGCAGTATTTT
J: TRBJ2-3
size: -
V: TRBV11-2
D: TRBD2

CDR3: CASSSTGVNEQFF
DNA: TGCGCCAGCAGCTCGACAGGGGTCAATGAGCAGTTCTTC
J: TRBJ2-1
size: many
V: TRBV5-1
D: TRBD1

CDR3: CASSLRVSLAETQYF
DNA: TGTGCCAGCAGTTTAAGGGTCAGTTTGGCAGAGACCCAGTACTTC
J: TRBJ2-5
size: -
V: TRBV12-3/TRBV12-4
D: -

CDR3: CSAGTAAKNIQYF
DNA: TGCAGTGCCGGGACAGCTGCCAAAAACATTCAGTACTTC
J: TRBJ2-4
size: many
V: TRBV20-1
D: TRBD1

CDR3: CASSLAPGLANEQFF
DNA: TGCGCCAGCAGCTTGGCCCCGGGACTAGCTAATGAGCAGTTCTTC
J: TRBJ2-1
size: -
V: TRBV5-1
D: TRBD2

CDR3: CSGKGPSSAETQYF
DNA: TGCAGTGGCAAGGGACCGAGCTCCGCAGAGACCCAGTACTTC
J: TRBJ2-5
size: few
V: TRBV20-1
D: -

CDR3: CSALEAMNEQFF
DNA: TGCAGTGCCCTAGAGGCCATGAATGAGCAGTTCTTC
J: TRBJ2-1
size: many
V: TRBV20-1
D: -

CDR3: CASSIQVLNTGELFF
DNA: TGTGCCAGCAGCATACAGGTTTTGAACACCGGGGAGCTGTTTTTT
J: TRBJ2-2
size: few
V: TRBV7-8
D: -

CDR3: CASSLGWDTEAFF
DNA: TGTGCCAGCAGTTTGGGATGGGACACTGAAGCTTTCTTT
J: TRBJ1-1
size: many
V: TRBV12-3/TRBV12-4
D: -

CDR3: CASSLGWGEQFF
DNA: TGTGCCAGCAGTTTAGGCTGGGGTGAGCAGTTCTTC
J: TRBJ2-1
size: many
V: TRBV28
D: -

CDR3: CSADAGGGRAGNTIYF
DNA: TGCAGTGCCGACGCAGGGGGCGGTAGGGCTGGAAACACCATATATTTT
J: TRBJ1-3
size: many
V: TRBV20-1
D: TRBD1

CDR3: CASSLDGYEQYF
DNA: TGCGCCAGCAGCTTGGACGGGTACGAGCAGTACTTC
J: TRBJ2-7
size: many
V: TRBV5-1
D: -

CDR3: CASSPFGSGDYEQYF
DNA: TGTGCCAGCTCACCATTTGGTAGCGGGGACTACGAGCAGTACTTC
J: TRBJ2-7
size: -
V: TRBV18
D: TRBD2

CDR3: CASSLRQGVGEQFF
DNA: TGTGCCAGCAGCTTAAGGCAGGGGGTTGGTGAGCAGTTCTTC
J: TRBJ2-1
size: few
V: TRBV7-2
D: TRBD1

CDR3: CAISESQRANYEQYF
DNA: TGTGCCATCAGTGAGTCCCAGCGGGCGAACTACGAGCAGTACTTC
J: TRBJ2-7
size: many
V: TRBV10-3
D: -

CDR3: CASSQKPQGSSYNEQFF
DNA: TGTGCCAGCAGCCAAAAACCCCAGGGGAGCTCCTACAATGAGCAGTTCTTC
J: TRBJ2-1
size: -
V: TRBV3-1
D: -

CDR3: CATSGSSNQPQHF
DNA: TGTGCCACCAGTGGCAGTAGCAATCAGCCCCAGCATTTT
J: TRBJ1-5
size: -
V: TRBV24-1
D: -

CDR3: CAISENGHGSNSPLHF
DNA: TGTGCCATCAGTGAGAATGGCCACGGGAGTAATTCACCCCTCCACTTT
J: TRBJ1-6
size: few
V: TRBV10-3
D: -

CDR3: CSVQEPNTGELFF
DNA: TGCAGCGTTCAGGAACCCAACACCGGGGAGCTGTTTTTT
J: TRBJ2-2
size: many
V: TRBV29-1
D: -

CDR3: CASSWEGLRGGYTF
DNA: TGTGCCAGCAGTTGGGAGGGCCTTCGGGGCGGCTACACCTTC
J: TRBJ1-2
size: few
V: TRBV28
D: -

CDR3: CASSFSGTTGDTQYF
DNA: TGCGCCAGCAGCTTTAGCGGAACAACGGGAGATACGCAGTATTTT
J: TRBJ2-3
size: many
V: TRBV5-1
D: -

CDR3: CASSPPSGRSAKNIQYF
DNA: TGTGCCAGCAGCCCTCCTAGCGGGAGGTCAGCCAAAAACATTCAGTACTTC
J: TRBJ2-4
size: -
V: TRBV7-2
D: TRBD2

CDR3: CASLYQETQYF
DNA: TGTGCCAGCTTGTACCAAGAGACCCAGTACTTC
J: TRBJ2-5
size: few
V: TRBV18
D: -